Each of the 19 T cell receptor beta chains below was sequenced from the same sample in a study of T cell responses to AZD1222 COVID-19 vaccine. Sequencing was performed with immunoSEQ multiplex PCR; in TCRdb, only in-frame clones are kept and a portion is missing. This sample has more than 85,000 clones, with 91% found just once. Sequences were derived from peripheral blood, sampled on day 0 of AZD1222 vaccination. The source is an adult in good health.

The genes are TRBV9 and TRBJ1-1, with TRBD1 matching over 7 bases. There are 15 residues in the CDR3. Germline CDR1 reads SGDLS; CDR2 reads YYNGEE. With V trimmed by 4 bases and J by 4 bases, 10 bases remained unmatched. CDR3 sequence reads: CASSPTGTAATEAFF. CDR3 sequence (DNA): TGTGCCAGCAGCCCGACCGGGACAGCGGCCACTGAAGCTTTCTTT.

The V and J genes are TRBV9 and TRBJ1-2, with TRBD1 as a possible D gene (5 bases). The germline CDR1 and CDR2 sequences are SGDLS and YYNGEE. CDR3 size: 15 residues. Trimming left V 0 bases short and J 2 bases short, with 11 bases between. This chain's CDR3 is CASSVGIRENYGYTF. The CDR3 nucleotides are TGTGCCAGCAGCGTAGGGATCAGGGAAAACTATGGCTACACCTTC.

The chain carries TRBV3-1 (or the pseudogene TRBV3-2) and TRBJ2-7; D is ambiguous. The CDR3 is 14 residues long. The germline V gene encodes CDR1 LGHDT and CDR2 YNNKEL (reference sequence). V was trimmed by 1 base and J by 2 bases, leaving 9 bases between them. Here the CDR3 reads CASSQGTFPYEQYF. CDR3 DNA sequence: TGTGCCAGCAGCCAAGGGACGTTTCCCTACGAGCAGTACTTC.

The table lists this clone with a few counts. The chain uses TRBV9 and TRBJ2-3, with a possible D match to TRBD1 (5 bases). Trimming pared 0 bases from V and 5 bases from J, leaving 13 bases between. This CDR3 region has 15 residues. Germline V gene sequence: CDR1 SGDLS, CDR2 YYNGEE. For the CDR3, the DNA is TGTGCCAGCAGCGTAGGGCAGGGCTTCGTAGATACGCAGTATTTT. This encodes CASSVGQGFVDTQYF.

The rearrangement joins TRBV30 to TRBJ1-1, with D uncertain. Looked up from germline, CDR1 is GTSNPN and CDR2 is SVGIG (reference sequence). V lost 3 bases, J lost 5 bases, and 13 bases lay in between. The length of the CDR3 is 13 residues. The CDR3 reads CAWRDPWRTEAFF. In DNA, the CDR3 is TGTGCCTGGAGGGACCCATGGAGAACTGAAGCTTTCTTT.

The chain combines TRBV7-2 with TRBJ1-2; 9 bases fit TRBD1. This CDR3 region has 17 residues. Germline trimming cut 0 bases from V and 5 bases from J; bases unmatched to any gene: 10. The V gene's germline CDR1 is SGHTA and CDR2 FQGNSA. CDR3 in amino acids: CASSLALVQGAIYGYTF. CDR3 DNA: TGTGCCAGCAGCTTAGCGCTGGTACAGGGGGCGATTTATGGCTACACCTTC.

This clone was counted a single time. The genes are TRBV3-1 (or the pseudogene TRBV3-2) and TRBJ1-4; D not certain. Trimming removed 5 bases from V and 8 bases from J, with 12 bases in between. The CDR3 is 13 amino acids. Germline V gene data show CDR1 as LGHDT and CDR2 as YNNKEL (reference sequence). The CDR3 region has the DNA TGTGCCAGCAGCACTCAAATACACGAAAAACTGTTTTTT. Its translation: CASSTQIHEKLFF.

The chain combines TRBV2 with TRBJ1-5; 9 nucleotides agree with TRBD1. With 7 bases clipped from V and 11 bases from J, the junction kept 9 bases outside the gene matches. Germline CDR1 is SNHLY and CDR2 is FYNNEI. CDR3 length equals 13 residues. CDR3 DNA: TGTGCCAGCACTCCGGGACAGGGACATGCCCAGCATTTT. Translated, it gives CASTPGQGHAQHF.

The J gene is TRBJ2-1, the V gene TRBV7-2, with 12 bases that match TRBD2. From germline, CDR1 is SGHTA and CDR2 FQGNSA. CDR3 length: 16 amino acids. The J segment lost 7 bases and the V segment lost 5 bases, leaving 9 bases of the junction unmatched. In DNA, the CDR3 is TGTGCCAGCAGCCGTCTAGGGCTAGCGGGGGGGAATGAGCAGTTCTTC. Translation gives CASSRLGLAGGNEQFF.

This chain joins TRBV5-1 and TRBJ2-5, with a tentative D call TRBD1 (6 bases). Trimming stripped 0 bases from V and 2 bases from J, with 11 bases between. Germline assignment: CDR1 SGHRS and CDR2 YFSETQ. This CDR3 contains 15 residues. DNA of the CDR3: TGCGCCAGCAGCTTGGGGACAGCCCTTCAAGAGACCCAGTACTTC. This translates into CASSLGTALQETQYF.

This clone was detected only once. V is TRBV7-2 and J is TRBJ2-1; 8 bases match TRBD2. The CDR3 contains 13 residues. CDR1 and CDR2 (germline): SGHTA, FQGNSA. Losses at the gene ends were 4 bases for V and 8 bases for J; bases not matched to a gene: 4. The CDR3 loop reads CASSYGLADEQFF. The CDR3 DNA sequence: TGTGCCAGCAGCTACGGACTAGCTGATGAGCAGTTCTTC.

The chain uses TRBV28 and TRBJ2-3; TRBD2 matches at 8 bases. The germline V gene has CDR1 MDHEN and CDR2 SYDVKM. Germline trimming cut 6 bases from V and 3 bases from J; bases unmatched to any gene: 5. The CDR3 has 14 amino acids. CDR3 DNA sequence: TGTGCCAGCAGCAGCGGGGGTGGGACAGATACGCAGTATTTT. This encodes CASSSGGGTDTQYF.

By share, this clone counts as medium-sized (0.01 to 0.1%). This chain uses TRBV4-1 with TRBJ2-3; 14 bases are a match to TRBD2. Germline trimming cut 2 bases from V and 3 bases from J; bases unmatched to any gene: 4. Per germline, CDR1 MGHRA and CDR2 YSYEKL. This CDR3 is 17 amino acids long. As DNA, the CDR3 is TGCGCCAGCAGCCAACAGACTAGCGGGGGGGAGACAGATACGCAGTATTTT. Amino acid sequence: CASSQQTSGGETDTQYF.

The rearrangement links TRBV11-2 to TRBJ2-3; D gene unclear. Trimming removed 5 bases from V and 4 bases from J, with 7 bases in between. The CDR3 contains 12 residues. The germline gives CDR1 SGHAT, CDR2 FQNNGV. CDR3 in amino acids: CASSPTPDTQYF. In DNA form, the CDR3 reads TGTGCCAGCAGCCCCACCCCAGATACGCAGTATTTT.

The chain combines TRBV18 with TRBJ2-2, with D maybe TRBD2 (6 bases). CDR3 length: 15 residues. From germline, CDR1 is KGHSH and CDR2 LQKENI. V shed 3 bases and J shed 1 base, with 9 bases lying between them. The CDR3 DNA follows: TGTGCCAGCTCACCGTTAGCGGAGAACACCGGGGAGCTGTTTTTT. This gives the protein CASSPLAENTGELFF. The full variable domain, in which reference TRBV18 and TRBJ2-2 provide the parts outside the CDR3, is NAGVMQNPRHLVRRRGQEARLRCSPMKGHSHVYWYRQLPEEGLKFMVYLQKENIIDESGMPKERFSAEFPKEGPSILRIQQVVRGDSAAYFCASSPLAENTGELFFGEGSRLTVL.

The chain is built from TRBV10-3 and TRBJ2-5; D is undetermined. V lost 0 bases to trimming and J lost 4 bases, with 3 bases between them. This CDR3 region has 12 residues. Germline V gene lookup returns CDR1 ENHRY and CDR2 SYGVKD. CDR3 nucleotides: TGTGCCATCAGTGAGTCCCGAGAGACCCAGTACTTC. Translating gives CAISESRETQYF.

This chain's CDR3 is CASSDSGERTEAFF. In nucleotides, the CDR3 is TGTGCCAGCAGTGACTCGGGGGAGAGGACAGAAGCTTTCTTT. The chain is built from TRBV6-4 and TRBJ1-1; D is perhaps TRBD1 (5 bases). Germline CDR1 reads MRHNA; CDR2 reads SNTAGT. The CDR3 runs to 14 residues. The V and J ends lost 0 bases and 8 bases respectively, with 13 bases between them.

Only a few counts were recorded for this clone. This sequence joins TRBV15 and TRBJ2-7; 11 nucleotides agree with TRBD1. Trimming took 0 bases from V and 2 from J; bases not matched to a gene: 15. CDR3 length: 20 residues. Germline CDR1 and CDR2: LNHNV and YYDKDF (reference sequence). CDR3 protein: CATSRDRRTGGRRITYEQYF. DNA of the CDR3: TGTGCCACCAGCAGAGATCGACGGACAGGGGGCCGGAGGATAACCTACGAGCAGTACTTC.

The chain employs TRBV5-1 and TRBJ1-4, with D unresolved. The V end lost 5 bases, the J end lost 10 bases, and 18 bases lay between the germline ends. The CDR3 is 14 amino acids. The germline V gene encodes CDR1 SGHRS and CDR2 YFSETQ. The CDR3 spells CASREGAERRKLFF. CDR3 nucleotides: TGCGCCAGCAGGGAGGGAGCGGAAAGGAGAAAACTGTTTTTT.